Shown below are 26 T cell receptor beta chains from a single sample sequenced in a study of identical twins. TCRdb analysed the 5' RACE reads with MiXCR anew, one entry per CDR3 protein. This sample carries about 530,000 distinct CDR3 sequences, about 15% of them seen once, and the ten largest clones take 0.44%. The same specimen was also included in a second study, on yellow fever vaccine responses in identical twins.

The sample consisted of CD4+ T cells sorted from blood. These receptors all come from a woman aged 18-29 years in good health.

This clonotype was seen a handful of times. The chain is built from TRBV18 and TRBJ1-2, with a weak D call TRBD1 (6 bases). V was shortened by 2 bases and J by 0 bases, with 13 bases between the two germline ends. Germline lookup yields CDR1 KGHSH and CDR2 LQKENI. This CDR3 is built from 16 residues. CDR3 coding DNA: TGTGCCAGCTCACCAGAAACCAGGGGAACTAACTATGGCTACACCTTC. Encoded protein: CASSPETRGTNYGYTF. The full variable domain, its missing parts supplied by reference TRBV18 and TRBJ1-2, is NAGVMQNPRHLVRRRGQEARLRCSPMKGHSHVYWYRQLPEEGLKFMVYLQKENIIDESGMPKERFSAEFPKEGPSILRIQQVVRGDSAAYFCASSPETRGTNYGYTFGSGTRLTVV.

This clonotype has just a few counts. This chain uses TRBV20-1 with TRBJ2-5, with 8 positions matching TRBD2. The CDR3 has 13 amino acids. The J segment lost 3 bases and the V segment lost 5 bases, leaving 5 bases of the junction unmatched. CDR1 is DFQATT, CDR2 SNEGSKA, per germline (reference sequence). Here the CDR3 DNA reads TGCAGTGCTCCCCCGGGAGGGAAAGAGACCCAGTACTTC. Translated: CSAPPGGKETQYF.

This clonotype was seen a few times. This chain links TRBV20-1 with TRBJ2-5; D unclear. Germline loops: CDR1 DFQATT, CDR2 SNEGSKA (reference sequence). The length of the CDR3 is 12 residues. The germline V and J ends were trimmed by 5 bases and 3 bases, with 10 bases remaining between them. The CDR3 nucleotides read TGCAGTGCTTGTGACGTTAAAGAGACCCAGTACTTC. Protein product: CSACDVKETQYF.

This clonotype has just a few counts. This chain joins TRBV2 and TRBJ1-1; possible D gene TRBD1, 6 bases. V was pared by 6 bases and J by 4 bases, with 12 bases between. The CDR3 consists of 13 residues. Germline-derived CDR1 and CDR2 are SNHLY and FYNNEI. DNA for the CDR3: TGTGCCAGCAGCCGGGGGCAGGCCACTGAAGCTTTCTTT. This translates into CASSRGQATEAFF.

Only a few counts were recorded for this clonotype. The chain couples TRBV7-9 to TRBJ2-6, with 7 bases identical to TRBD1. Germline-derived CDR1 and CDR2 are SEHNR and FQNEAQ (reference sequence). CDR3 size: 15 residues. The trim removed 5 bases at V and 4 bases at J, leaving 5 bases unmatched. The CDR3 spells CASSVWTGGANVLTF. The DNA of the CDR3 is TGTGCCAGCAGCGTGTGGACAGGAGGGGCCAACGTCCTGACTTTC.

This rearrangement joins TRBV11-2 to TRBJ1-2; possible D gene TRBD1, 6 bases. In germline, CDR1 is SGHAT, CDR2 FQNNGV. The CDR3 covers 16 residues. The V gene lost 0 bases and the J gene lost 6 bases, with 17 bases spanning the gap. This CDR3 is CASSLDWGVQGDGYTF. DNA of the CDR3: TGTGCCAGCAGCTTAGATTGGGGAGTACAGGGCGATGGCTACACCTTC.

A few counts support this clonotype. The V call is TRBV28, the J call TRBJ2-6; D is uncertain. Germline CDR1 MDHEN, CDR2 SYDVKM. The V gene lost 6 bases and the J gene lost 0 bases, with 15 bases spanning the gap. This CDR3 is 17 amino acids long. CDR3 bases: TGTGCCAGCAGCCTTTTCAGGTTCAACTCTGGGGCCAACGTCCTGACTTTC. Its translation is CASSLFRFNSGANVLTF.

The chain combines TRBV5-1 with TRBJ2-3; TRBD1 agrees at 8 bases. V dropped 4 bases and J dropped 4; count of bases not matched to a gene: 8. Germline V gene data show CDR1 as SGHRS and CDR2 as YFSETQ. This CDR3 has 15 amino acids. CDR3 nucleotides: TGCGCCAGCAGCCTCAGGACAGGGAACGCAGATACGCAGTATTTT. Translated: CASSLRTGNADTQYF.

This clonotype occurred many times. The gene calls are TRBV4-1 and TRBJ1-3; D might be TRBD1 (6 bases). The germline gives CDR1 MGHRA, CDR2 YSYEKL. Deletions cut 0 bases from V and 4 bases from J, with 16 bases between. The CDR3 consists of 17 residues. The CDR3 reads CASSQDPRGSSGNTIYF. DNA of the CDR3: TGCGCCAGCAGCCAAGACCCCAGGGGTAGCTCCGGAAACACCATATATTTT.

The rearrangement links TRBV12-3 or TRBV12-4 to TRBJ2-5, with TRBD2 matching over 7 bases. Losses at the gene ends were 6 bases for V and 2 bases for J; bases not matched to a gene: 6. The CDR3 is 14 amino acids. The DNA for the CDR3 is TGTGCCAGCAGAAAAAGCGGGGCACAAGAGACCCAGTACTTC. Its protein is CASRKSGAQETQYF.

V usage is TRBV6-2 or TRBV6-3 and J usage is TRBJ2-1; possible D gene TRBD1, 6 bases. CDR3 length equals 15 residues. Per germline, CDR1 MNHEY and CDR2 SVGEGT. The V and J ends lost 2 bases and 8 bases respectively, with 16 bases between them. In nucleotides, the CDR3 is TGTGCCAGCAGTTACAGGGGGTTCGGCGTGGATGAGCAGTTCTTC. It encodes CASSYRGFGVDEQFF.

The CDR3 region is CASSPVGGGYQETQYF. CDR3 nucleotide sequence: TGTGCCAGCAGTCCGGTGGGAGGGGGGTACCAAGAGACCCAGTACTTC. The chain links TRBV2 to TRBJ2-5; the D gene is possibly TRBD2 (7 bases). The ends were cut back, 5 bases at V and 0 bases at J, with 16 bases in the middle. The germline V gene encodes CDR1 SNHLY and CDR2 FYNNEI. The length of the CDR3 is 16 residues. The full variable domain, its missing parts supplied by reference TRBV2 and TRBJ2-5, is EPEVTQTPSHQVTQMGQEVILRCVPISNHLYFYWYRQILGQKVEFLVSFYNNEISEKSEIFDDQFSVERPDGSNFTLKIRSTKLEDSAMYFCASSPVGGGYQETQYFGPGTRLLVL.

This clonotype was seen a handful of times. V is TRBV28 and J is TRBJ2-3; 9 nucleotides line up with TRBD1. The CDR3 consists of 15 residues. The junction had 9 bases not matched to a gene; V was cut back by 5 bases and J by 6 bases. CDR1 and CDR2 (germline): MDHEN, SYDVKM. The CDR3 region is CASSGRGQGLDTQYF. CDR3 in DNA: TGTGCCAGCAGTGGCCGAGGACAGGGGCTTGATACGCAGTATTTT.

This clonotype was seen more than once but under ten times. The V call is TRBV12-3 or TRBV12-4, the J call TRBJ2-1, with D possibly TRBD1 on 6 matching bases. The CDR3 covers 16 residues. V lost 3 bases to trimming and J lost 5 bases, with 17 bases between them. The CDR3 DNA follows: TGTGCCAGCAGTTTTCGGGCTACAGGGTCGAACAATGAGCAGTTCTTC. It specifies CASSFRATGSNNEQFF.

In this sample, this clonotype turned up a few times. V and J are TRBV6-1 and TRBJ2-3; TRBD2 is a possible D gene (7 bases). Per the germline V gene, CDR1 is MNHNS and CDR2 is SASEGT. This CDR3 has 13 residues. V lost 3 bases, J lost 9 bases, and 13 bases lay in between. The CDR3, as DNA: TGTGCCAGCAGTGAGCAAGGGGGGGTCACGCAGTATTTT. This translates into CASSEQGGVTQYF.

Concerning this clonotype: A much larger clone lies a single base off, so this may be a read error. The chain couples TRBV24-1 to TRBJ2-1; D not resolved. CDR1 and CDR2 (germline): KGHDR, SFDVKD. Trimming took 3 bases from V and 5 from J, leaving 10 bases between them. CDR3 size: 14 residues. CDR3 amino acids: CATSDTTINNEQFF. The CDR3 DNA sequence: TGTGCCACCAGTGATACAACCATTAACAATGAGCAGTTCTTC.

The J gene is TRBJ1-1, the V gene TRBV3-1; unclear D gene. Germline values: CDR1 LGHDT, CDR2 YNNKEL (reference sequence). Trimming shortened V by 1 base and J by 10 bases, and 10 bases separated the two germline ends. The CDR3 sequence is 12 residues long. CDR3 sequence: CASSQASVVAFF. DNA for the CDR3: TGTGCCAGCAGCCAAGCTTCCGTGGTAGCTTTCTTT.

The chain combines TRBV11-2 with TRBJ2-1; 8 bases line up with TRBD2. CDR1 and CDR2 from the germline V gene are SGHAT and FQNNGV. The CDR3 is 14 amino acids. V was clipped by 5 bases and J by 9 bases; unmatched bases: 9. CDR3 DNA: TGTGCCAGCAGCGACACAGCGGGAGCAGGTGAGCAGTTCTTC. Amino acids: CASSDTAGAGEQFF.

This clonotype has a count of ten or more. The chain links TRBV6-1 to TRBJ1-1; D remains ambiguous. The CDR3 loop spans 11 amino acids. V was pared by 6 bases and J by 8 bases, with 10 bases between. Per the germline V gene, CDR1 is MNHNS and CDR2 is SASEGT. CDR3 amino acids: CASSGNTEAFF. In nucleotides, the CDR3 is TGTGCCAGCAGCGGGAATACCGAAGCTTTCTTT.

On this clonotype itself: A much larger clone sits a single nucleotide away, making a read error possible. V gene TRBV6-5 combines with J gene TRBJ2-1; 11 bases agree with TRBD1. CDR1 and CDR2 from the germline V gene are MNHEY and SVGAGI. The CDR3 extends over 15 amino acids. CDR3 amino acids: CTSSYSGQGVHEQFF. In nucleotides, the CDR3 is TGTACCAGCAGTTACTCGGGACAGGGGGTCCATGAGCAGTTCTTC.

This clonotype was seen a few times. The chain uses TRBV5-1 and TRBJ2-7; D gene unclear. CDR1 and CDR2 (germline): SGHRS, YFSETQ. There are 15 residues in the CDR3. Trimming stripped 2 bases from V and 6 bases from J, with 18 bases between. CDR3 bases: TGCGCCAGCAGCTTCTTCGGGTCGATACAAAGCGAGCAGTACTTC. Its translation: CASSFFGSIQSEQYF. Filled out from reference TRBV5-1 and TRBJ2-7, the complete variable domain reads KAGVTQTPRYLIKTRGQQVTLSCSPISGHRSVSWYQQTPGQGLQFLFEYFSETQRNKGNFPGRFSGRQFSNSRSEMNVSTLELGDSALYLCASSFFGSIQSEQYFGPGTRLTVT.

CDR3 coding DNA: TGTGCCAGCAGGCTGGGAGGGTCCCTATACAATGAGCAGTTCTTC. Translated, it gives CASRLGGSLYNEQFF. The chain recombines TRBV6-1 with TRBJ2-1; TRBD2 aligns across 7 bases. The V segment lost 6 bases and the J segment 4 bases; nucleotides outside the gene matches: 9. CDR3 size: 15 residues. CDR1 is MNHNS and CDR2 is SASEGT in the germline V gene.

The CDR3 spells CASSLGSGVYNEQFF. The CDR3 nucleotides read TGCGCCAGCAGCTTGGGGTCAGGGGTCTACAATGAGCAGTTCTTC. The chain couples TRBV5-1 to TRBJ2-1, with D possibly TRBD1 on 6 matching bases. Trimming left V 0 bases short and J 3 bases short, with 10 bases between. The CDR3 consists of 15 residues. Germline lookup yields CDR1 SGHRS and CDR2 YFSETQ.

The rearrangement uses TRBV4-2 and TRBJ2-3, with D unresolved. This CDR3 has 15 amino acids. Germline V lookup: CDR1 LGHNA, CDR2 YNFKEQ. Trimming pared 5 bases from V and 0 bases from J, leaving 12 bases between. The CDR3, as DNA: TGTGCCAGCAGCTATACGGTGCCCAGCACAGATACGCAGTATTTT. It translates to CASSYTVPSTDTQYF.

This clonotype has more than one count but fewer than ten. The chain links TRBV4-2 to TRBJ2-7; TRBD2 aligns across 10 bases. The CDR3 runs to 17 residues. In germline, CDR1 is LGHNA, CDR2 YNFKEQ. V was pared by 4 bases and J by 0 bases, with 9 bases of the junction left unmatched. Here the CDR3 DNA reads TGTGCCAGCAGCCGAATAATCGGGACTAGCGACTCCTACGAGCAGTACTTC. It specifies CASSRIIGTSDSYEQYF.

At least ten counts were recorded for this clonotype. This chain joins TRBV28 and TRBJ1-1, with D unresolved. The V end was cut by 3 bases, the J end by 3 bases, with 17 bases between. The CDR3 covers 16 residues. Germline V gene sequence: CDR1 MDHEN, CDR2 SYDVKM. CDR3 residues: CASSFVITVQDTEAFF. CDR3 nucleotide sequence: TGTGCCAGCAGTTTCGTAATAACAGTTCAAGACACTGAAGCTTTCTTT. The full variable domain, its missing parts supplied by reference TRBV28 and TRBJ1-1, is DVKVTQSSRYLVKRTGEKVFLECVQDMDHENMFWYRQDPGLGLRLIYFSYDVKMKEKGDIPEGYSVSREKKERFSLILESASTNQTSMYLCASSFVITVQDTEAFFGQGTRLTVV.